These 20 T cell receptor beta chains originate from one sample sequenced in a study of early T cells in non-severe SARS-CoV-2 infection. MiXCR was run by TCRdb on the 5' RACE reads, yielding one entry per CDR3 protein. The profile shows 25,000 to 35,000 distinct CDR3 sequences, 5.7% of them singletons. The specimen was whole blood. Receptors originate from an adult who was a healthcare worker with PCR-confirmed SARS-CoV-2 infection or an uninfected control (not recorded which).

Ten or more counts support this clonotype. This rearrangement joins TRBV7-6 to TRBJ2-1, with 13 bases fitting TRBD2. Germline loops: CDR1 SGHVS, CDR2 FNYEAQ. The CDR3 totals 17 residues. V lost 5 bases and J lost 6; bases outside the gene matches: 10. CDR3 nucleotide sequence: TGTGCCAGCAGCCCCGGGACTAGCGGGGTCGCCCCCAATGAGCAGTTCTTC. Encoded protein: CASSPGTSGVAPNEQFF.

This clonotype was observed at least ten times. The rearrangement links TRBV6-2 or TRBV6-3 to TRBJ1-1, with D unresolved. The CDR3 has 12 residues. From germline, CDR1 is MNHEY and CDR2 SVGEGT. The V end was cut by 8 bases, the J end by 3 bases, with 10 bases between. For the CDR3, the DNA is TGTGCCAGCTCTCGGACGGACACTGAAGCTTTCTTT. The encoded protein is CASSRTDTEAFF.

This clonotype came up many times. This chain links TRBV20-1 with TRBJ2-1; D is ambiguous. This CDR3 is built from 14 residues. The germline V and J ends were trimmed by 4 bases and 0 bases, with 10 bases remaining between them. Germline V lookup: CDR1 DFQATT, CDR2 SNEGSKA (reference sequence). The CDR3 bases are TGCAGTGCTACTTTTAGGGTCTCCTACAATGAGCAGTTCTTC. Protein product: CSATFRVSYNEQFF.

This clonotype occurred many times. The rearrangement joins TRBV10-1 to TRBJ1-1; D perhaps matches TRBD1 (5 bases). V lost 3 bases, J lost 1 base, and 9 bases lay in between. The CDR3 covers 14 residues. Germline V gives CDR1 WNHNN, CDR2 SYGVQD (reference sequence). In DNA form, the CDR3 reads TGCGCCAGCAGTGACAGGGTTGGGAACACTGAAGCTTTCTTT. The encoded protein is CASSDRVGNTEAFF.

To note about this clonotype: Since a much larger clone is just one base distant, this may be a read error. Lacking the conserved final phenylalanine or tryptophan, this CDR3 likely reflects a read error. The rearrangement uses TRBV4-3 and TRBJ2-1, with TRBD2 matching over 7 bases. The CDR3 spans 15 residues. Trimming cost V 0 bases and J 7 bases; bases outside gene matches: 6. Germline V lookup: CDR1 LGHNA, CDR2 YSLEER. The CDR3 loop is CASSQELAGVNEQFS. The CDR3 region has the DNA TGCGCCAGCAGCCAAGAATTGGCGGGAGTTAATGAGCAGTTCTCC.

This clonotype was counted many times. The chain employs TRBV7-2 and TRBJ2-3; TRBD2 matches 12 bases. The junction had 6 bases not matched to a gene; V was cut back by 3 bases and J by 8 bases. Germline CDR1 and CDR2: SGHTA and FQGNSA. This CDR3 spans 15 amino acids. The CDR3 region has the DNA TGTGCCAGCAGCTTGGCTAGCGGGAGGGCCGTTACGCAGTATTTT. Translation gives CASSLASGRAVTQYF.

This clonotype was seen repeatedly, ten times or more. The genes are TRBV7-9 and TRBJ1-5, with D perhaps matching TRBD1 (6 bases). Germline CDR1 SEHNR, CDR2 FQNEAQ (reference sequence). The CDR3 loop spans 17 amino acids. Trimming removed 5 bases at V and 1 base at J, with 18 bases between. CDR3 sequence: CASSAPEGGGSNQPQHF. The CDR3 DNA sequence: TGTGCCAGCAGCGCACCCGAAGGGGGGGGCAGCAATCAGCCCCAGCATTTT.

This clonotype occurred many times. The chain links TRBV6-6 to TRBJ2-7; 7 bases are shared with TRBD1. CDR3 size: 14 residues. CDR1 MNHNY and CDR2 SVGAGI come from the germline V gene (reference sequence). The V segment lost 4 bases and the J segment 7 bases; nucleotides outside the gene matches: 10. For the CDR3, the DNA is TGTGCCAGCAGTTCCAGTGACAGGGTATGGGAGCAGTACTTC. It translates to CASSSSDRVWEQYF.

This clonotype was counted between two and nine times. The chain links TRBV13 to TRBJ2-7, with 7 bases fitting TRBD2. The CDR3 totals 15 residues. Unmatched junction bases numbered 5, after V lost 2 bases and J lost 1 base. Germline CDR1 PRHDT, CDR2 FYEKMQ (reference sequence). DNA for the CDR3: TGTGCCAGCAGCTTATTTCGGGGAGGGTCCTACGAGCAGTACTTC. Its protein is CASSLFRGGSYEQYF.

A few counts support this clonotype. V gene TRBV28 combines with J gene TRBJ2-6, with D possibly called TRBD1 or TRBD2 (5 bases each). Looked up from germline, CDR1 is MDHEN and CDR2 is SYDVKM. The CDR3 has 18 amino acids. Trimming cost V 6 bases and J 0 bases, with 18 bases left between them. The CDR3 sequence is CASRSPGPIYSGANVLTF. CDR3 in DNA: TGTGCCAGCAGGTCTCCGGGACCGATTTACTCTGGGGCCAACGTCCTGACTTTC.

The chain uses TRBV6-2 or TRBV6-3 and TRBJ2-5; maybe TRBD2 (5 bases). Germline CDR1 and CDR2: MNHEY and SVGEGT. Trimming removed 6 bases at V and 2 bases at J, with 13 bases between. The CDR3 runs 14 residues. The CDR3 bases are TGTGCCAGCAGCTACAGCTGGACTCAAGAGACCCAGTACTTC. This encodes CASSYSWTQETQYF.

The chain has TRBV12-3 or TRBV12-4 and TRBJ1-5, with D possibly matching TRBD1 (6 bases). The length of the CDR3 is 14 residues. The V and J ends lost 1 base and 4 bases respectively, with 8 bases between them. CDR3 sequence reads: CASSLGQVNQPQHF. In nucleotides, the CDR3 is TGTGCCAGCAGTTTAGGACAGGTTAATCAGCCCCAGCATTTT.

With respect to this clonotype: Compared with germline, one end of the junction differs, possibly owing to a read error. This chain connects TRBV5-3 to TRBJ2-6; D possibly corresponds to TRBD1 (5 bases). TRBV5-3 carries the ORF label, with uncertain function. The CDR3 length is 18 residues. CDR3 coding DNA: TGTGTCAGAAGCTTCCGGTCAGGGTCATCGCCTGGGGCCAACGTCCTGACTTTC. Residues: CVRSFRSGSSPGANVLTF.

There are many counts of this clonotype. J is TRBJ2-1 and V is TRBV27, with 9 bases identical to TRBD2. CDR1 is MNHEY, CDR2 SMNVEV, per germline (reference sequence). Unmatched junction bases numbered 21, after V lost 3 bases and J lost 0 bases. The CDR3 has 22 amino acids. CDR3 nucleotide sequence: TGTGCCAGCAGTTTGGTCGCATTGGGGGGGCTAGCGGGACCACGCTCCTACAATGAGCAGTTCTTC. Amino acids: CASSLVALGGLAGPRSYNEQFF.

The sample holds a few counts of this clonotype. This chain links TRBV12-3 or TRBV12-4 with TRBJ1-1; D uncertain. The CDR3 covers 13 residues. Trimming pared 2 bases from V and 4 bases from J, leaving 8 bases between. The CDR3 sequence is CASSLNSGTEAFF. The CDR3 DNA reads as TGTGCCAGCAGTTTAAACTCCGGCACTGAAGCTTTCTTT.

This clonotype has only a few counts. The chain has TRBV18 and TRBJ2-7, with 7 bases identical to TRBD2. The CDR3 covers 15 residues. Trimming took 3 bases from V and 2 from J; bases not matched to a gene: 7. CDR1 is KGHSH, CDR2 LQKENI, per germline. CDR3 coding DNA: TGTGCCAGCTCACCGGAGGTGGGGGGGACCTACGAGCAGTACTTC. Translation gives CASSPEVGGTYEQYF.

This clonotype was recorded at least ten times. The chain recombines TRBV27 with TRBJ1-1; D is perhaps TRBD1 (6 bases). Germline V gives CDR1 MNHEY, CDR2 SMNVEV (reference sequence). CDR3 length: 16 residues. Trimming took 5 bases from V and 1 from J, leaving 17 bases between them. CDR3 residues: CASSRGRGGRNTEAFF. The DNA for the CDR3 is TGTGCCAGCAGTCGTGGGAGGGGGGGACGGAACACTGAAGCTTTCTTT.

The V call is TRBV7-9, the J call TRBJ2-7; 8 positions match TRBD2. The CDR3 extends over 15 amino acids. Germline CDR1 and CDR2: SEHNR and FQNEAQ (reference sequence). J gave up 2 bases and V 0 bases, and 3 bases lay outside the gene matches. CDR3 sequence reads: CASSLALADTYEQYF. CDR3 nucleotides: TGTGCCAGCAGCTTAGCACTAGCGGATACCTACGAGCAGTACTTC.

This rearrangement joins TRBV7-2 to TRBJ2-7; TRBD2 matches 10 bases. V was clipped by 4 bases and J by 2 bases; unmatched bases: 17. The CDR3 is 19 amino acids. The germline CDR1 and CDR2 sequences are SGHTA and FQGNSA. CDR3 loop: CASSSTVRVRAGGTYEQYV. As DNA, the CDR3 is TGTGCCAGCAGCTCCACGGTACGCGTCAGAGCGGGAGGGACCTACGAGCAGTACGTC.

The CDR3 here is CASTRGLAGLNEQFF. The CDR3 nucleotides are TGTGCCAGCACTAGGGGACTAGCGGGGCTCAATGAGCAGTTCTTC. This rearrangement joins TRBV6-5 to TRBJ2-1; TRBD2 matches at 13 bases. Germline CDR1 MNHEY, CDR2 SVGAGI. CDR3 length equals 15 residues. Trimming at V came to 7 bases and at J to 6 bases, leaving 6 bases not matched to a gene.